The entry below describes one TCR beta chain. Methods used by the authors: Amplification of reference gene primers provided the estimated nucleated cell counts. Here immunoSEQ multiplex PCR was the method, and the copy in TCRdb shows in-frame clones only, minus some. D and trimming were read from the DNA, whereas the V and J calls and clone size are those reported in that table. The data contain 99,000 or so clones, around 84% of them seen just once; the ten biggest clones take up 1.5% to 2.5%. This specimen comes from a study of blood T cell repertoires in COVID-19. Study context: The United States, Italy and Spain supplied acute and convalescent COVID-19 samples. The analysed material was cDNA or gDNA that came from T cells, B-cell-depleted T cells, or PBMCs.

Trimming removed 2 bases at V and 2 bases at J, with 9 bases between. Germline CDR1 SGHTA, CDR2 FQGNSA. The CDR3 contains 14 residues. The V gene is TRBV7-2, the J gene TRBJ1-1, with no clear D. The clonotype originates from a man aged 65 to 85 with active or convalescent COVID-19. Sequences were obtained from peripheral blood. The chain's CDR3 is CASSLRVGNTEAFF. The CDR3 DNA follows: TGTGCCAGCAGCTTACGGGTTGGTAACACTGAAGCTTTCTTT.